These 18 T cell receptor beta chains were sequenced from one sample in a study of blood T cell repertoires in COVID-19. Some clones are missing from TCRdb's copy, which holds only in-frame ones; the method was immunoSEQ multiplex PCR. The sample shows about 480,000 clones, approximately 88% of them seen only once. The sample comprised peripheral blood. These receptors originate from a woman in her 50s with COVID-19, enrolled during active disease.

V usage is TRBV4-1 and J usage is TRBJ1-1; D uncertain. The CDR3 is made up of 14 amino acids. The germline V and J ends were trimmed by 1 base and 8 bases, with 14 bases remaining between them. CDR1 is MGHRA, CDR2 YSYEKL, per germline. This CDR3 is CASSQVLPPREAFF. The CDR3 DNA follows: TGCGCCAGCAGCCAAGTCCTCCCGCCCAGAGAAGCTTTCTTT.

V and J are TRBV21-1 and TRBJ2-5; the DNA was not compared with TRBD2, the D call given in the table. TRBV21-1 constitutes a pseudogene. This CDR3 is built from 14 residues. The CDR3 DNA reads as TGTGCCAGCAGCATGGGAGGGGGGAAAGAGACCCAGTACTTC. Translation gives CASSMGGGKETQYF.

J is TRBJ2-7 and V is TRBV18; the D gene is possibly TRBD1 (6 bases). Trimming removed 7 bases from V and 3 bases from J, with 13 bases in between. Germline lookup yields CDR1 KGHSH and CDR2 LQKENI. The CDR3 has 13 residues. The CDR3 coding sequence is TGTGCCAGCTTTACAGGGAAGAGCTACGAGCAGTACTTC. Protein sequence: CASFTGKSYEQYF.

V gene TRBV5-1 combines with J gene TRBJ1-4; tentatively, D is TRBD1 (6 bases). This CDR3 comprises 14 residues. The germline CDR1 and CDR2 sequences are SGHRS and YFSETQ. V was trimmed by 0 bases and J by 8 bases, leaving 11 bases between them. The CDR3 nucleotides are TGCGCCAGCAGCTTGGACAGGGTGGACGAAAAACTGTTTTTT. It is translated as CASSLDRVDEKLFF. The full variable domain, in which reference TRBV5-1 and TRBJ1-4 provide the parts outside the CDR3, is KAGVTQTPRYLIKTRGQQVTLSCSPISGHRSVSWYQQTPGQGLQFLFEYFSETQRNKGNFPGRFSGRQFSNSRSEMNVSTLELGDSALYLCASSLDRVDEKLFFGSGTQLSVL.

The chain has TRBV9 and TRBJ2-3; 7 positions match TRBD1. This CDR3 has 15 residues. In germline, CDR1 is SGDLS, CDR2 YYNGEE. J was trimmed by 1 base and V by 3 bases; bases with no gene match: 5. The CDR3 nucleotides are TGTGCCAGCAGCGCAACAGGGGCGGGCACAGATACGCAGTATTTT. Its protein is CASSATGAGTDTQYF.

V usage is TRBV4-1 and J usage is TRBJ2-4; 10 positions agree with TRBD2. Germline CDR1 reads MGHRA; CDR2 reads YSYEKL. The CDR3 is made up of 16 amino acids. V lost 0 bases and J lost 6; bases outside the gene matches: 5. The CDR3 nucleotides read TGCGCCAGCAGCCAAGAATTAGCGGGGGGAGTAAACATTCAGTACTTC. It specifies CASSQELAGGVNIQYF.

The rearrangement links TRBV5-6 to TRBJ1-2; 10 bases are a match to TRBD1. Germline V gives CDR1 SGHDT, CDR2 YYEEEE. V was pared by 1 base and J by 7 bases, with 7 bases of the junction left unmatched. This CDR3 spans 15 amino acids. The CDR3 coding sequence is TGTGCCAGCAGCTTGATTACGCGGACAGGGGGTGGCTACACCTTC. Translating it yields CASSLITRTGGGYTF. Full variable domain (rest looked up from reference TRBV5-6 and TRBJ1-2): DAGVTQSPTHLIKTRGQQVTLRCSPKSGHDTVSWYQQALGQGPQFIFQYYEEEERQRGNFPDRFSGHQFPNYSSELNVNALLLGDSALYLCASSLITRTGGGYTFGSGTRLTVV.

The V and J genes are TRBV30 and TRBJ2-1; TRBD2 matches at 8 bases. V gave up 4 bases and J gave up 5 bases; unmatched junction bases: 10. The CDR3 has 15 residues. Germline-derived CDR1 and CDR2 are GTSNPN and SVGIG (reference sequence). CDR3 loop: CAWNRGGPGHNEQFF. The CDR3, as DNA: TGTGCCTGGAATCGCGGGGGGCCCGGACACAATGAGCAGTTCTTC.

This sequence joins TRBV7-9 and TRBJ1-1, with a possible D match to TRBD1 (6 bases). Trimming removed 5 bases from V and 7 bases from J, with 11 bases in between. The CDR3 sequence is 12 residues long. Germline V gives CDR1 SEHNR, CDR2 FQNEAQ (reference sequence). The CDR3 DNA follows: TGTGCCAGCAGCCCCGGACAGCTTGAAGCTTTCTTT. Protein sequence: CASSPGQLEAFF.

J is TRBJ1-2 and V is TRBV20-1; the D gene is possibly TRBD1 (5 bases). Germline-derived CDR1 and CDR2 are DFQATT and SNEGSKA (reference sequence). The CDR3 totals 14 residues. V lost 3 bases, J lost 5 bases, and 16 bases lay in between. The CDR3 is CSASSGTSRYGYTF. Here the CDR3 DNA reads TGCAGTGCTAGTAGTGGGACTTCCCGATATGGCTACACCTTC.

The chain is built from TRBV28 and TRBJ1-1; D is ambiguous. CDR1 and CDR2 (germline): MDHEN, SYDVKM. The CDR3 length is 14 residues. Trimming cost V 1 base and J 5 bases, with 11 bases left between them. Written as DNA, the CDR3 is TGTGCCAGCAGTTTATCTTACCCCGGGACTGAAGCTTTCTTT. Amino acids: CASSLSYPGTEAFF.

Remarks on this clone: The sample carries other DNA sequences with the same CDR3. This rearrangement joins TRBV5-1 to TRBJ2-7; 9 bases are a match to TRBD1. CDR1 is SGHRS and CDR2 is YFSETQ in the germline V gene. The CDR3 totals 15 residues. The trim removed 4 bases at V and 0 bases at J, leaving 5 bases unmatched. As DNA, the CDR3 is TGCGCCAGCAGCCCCGGGACAGGGAGCTCCTACGAGCAGTACTTC. Translated, it gives CASSPGTGSSYEQYF.

This chain's CDR3 is CASSPDRVGGEAFF. The CDR3 nucleotides are TGTGCCAGCAGCCCCGACCGAGTAGGGGGTGAAGCTTTCTTT. The genes are TRBV7-2 and TRBJ1-1; maybe TRBD1 (6 bases). The germline V and J ends were trimmed by 5 bases and 7 bases, with 17 bases remaining between them. The CDR3 contains 14 residues. In germline, CDR1 is SGHTA, CDR2 FQGNSA.

The chain uses TRBV5-1 and TRBJ1-2; D call uncertain. Germline V gene lookup returns CDR1 SGHRS and CDR2 YFSETQ. Trimming removed 4 bases at V and 2 bases at J, with 6 bases between. The CDR3 sequence is 12 residues long. CDR3 sequence: CASSLRNYGYTF. The CDR3 DNA sequence: TGCGCCAGCAGCCTACGGAACTATGGCTACACCTTC.

CDR3 residues: CASSSRDTRVRETEAFF. The CDR3 nucleotides are TGTGCCAGCAGCTCCCGGGACACCCGTGTAAGAGAGACTGAAGCTTTCTTT. The rearrangement joins TRBV9 to TRBJ1-1, with a possible D match to TRBD1 (6 bases). The germline V gene has CDR1 SGDLS and CDR2 YYNGEE. V gave up 4 bases and J gave up 5 bases, with 24 bases separating them. The CDR3 has 17 residues.

The chain joins TRBV6-5 to TRBJ2-7; 9 bases fit TRBD1. Germline V CDR1 and CDR2: MNHEY, SVGAGI. J was trimmed by 6 bases and V by 6 bases; bases with no gene match: 3. CDR3 length: 12 residues. In DNA, the CDR3 is TGTGCCAGCAGCCGGACAGGGGCCGAGCAGTACTTC. It encodes CASSRTGAEQYF.

The chain combines TRBV30 with TRBJ2-6, with D possibly TRBD2 on 5 matching bases. Germline V gene data show CDR1 as GTSNPN and CDR2 as SVGIG (reference sequence). V was trimmed by 0 bases and J by 4 bases, leaving 16 bases between them. The CDR3 loop spans 17 amino acids. This CDR3 is CAWSVQWRASGANVLTF. CDR3 in DNA: TGTGCCTGGAGTGTACAGTGGCGGGCTTCCGGGGCCAACGTCCTGACTTTC.

The chain employs TRBV27 and TRBJ2-7, with TRBD1 identical over 10 bases. Per the germline V gene, CDR1 is MNHEY and CDR2 is SMNVEV (reference sequence). The CDR3 runs to 15 residues. V lost 3 bases and J lost 5; bases outside the gene matches: 7. CDR3 nucleotides: TGTGCCAGCAGTTTTACCAGGACAGGGGGAAACGAGCAGTACTTC. Translating gives CASSFTRTGGNEQYF.